The clone carrying this TCR beta chain was recorded a few times. Its antigen is not identified. These data are taken from a study of T cell repertoires in cytomegalovirus infection. TCRdb fed the reads into MiXCR, producing one record per CDR3 protein. The table includes 150,000 to 200,000 distinct CDR3 sequences, 28% detected once. General study results and limits: Based on cumulative public TCR beta family frequency, carriers of CMV plus the relevant HLA were identified. Dominating the ex vivo response were HLA-C-restricted CMV-specific TCR beta clonotypes.

The germline CDR1 and CDR2 sequences are MGHRA and YSYEKL. Deletions cut 2 bases from V and 5 bases from J, with 12 bases between. This CDR3 has 14 amino acids. The origin of this receptor is a human donor in good health (CMV status not recorded). Some clones in this sample may be carry-over from other donors' samples. The chain recombines TRBV4-1 with TRBJ1-1, with D perhaps TRBD1 (5 bases). Sequenced material: PBMCs. The CDR3 is CASSQSQGETEAFF. The CDR3 DNA reads TGCGCCAGCAGCCAATCTCAGGGTGAAACTGAAGCTTTCTTT.